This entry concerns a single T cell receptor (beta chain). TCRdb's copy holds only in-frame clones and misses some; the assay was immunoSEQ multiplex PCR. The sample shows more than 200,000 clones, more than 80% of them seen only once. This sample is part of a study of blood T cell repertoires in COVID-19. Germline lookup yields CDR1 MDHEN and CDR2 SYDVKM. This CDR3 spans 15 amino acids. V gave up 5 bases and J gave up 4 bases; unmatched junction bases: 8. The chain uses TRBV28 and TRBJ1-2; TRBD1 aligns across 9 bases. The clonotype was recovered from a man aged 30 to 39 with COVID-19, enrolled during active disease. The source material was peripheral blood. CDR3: CASSENRGRVYGYTF. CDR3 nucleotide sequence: TGTGCCAGCAGTGAAAACAGGGGGCGTGTCTATGGCTACACCTTC.